This TCR beta chain was profiled in a study of OX40 agonist ivuxolimab in advanced cancers. Study results and caveats: Still undetermined is the antigen specificity of the expanded peripheral T cells.

Any history of autoimmune disease or systemic immunosuppression disqualified patients. Some clones are missing from TCRdb's copy, which holds only in-frame ones; the method was immunoSEQ multiplex PCR. In the table there are over 70,000 clones, around nine tenths of which are singletons. On this clone: Its antigen is not identified.

Germline loops: CDR1 DFQATT, CDR2 SNEGSKA (reference sequence). V dropped 5 bases and J dropped 8 bases, with 12 bases sitting between them. The CDR3 runs to 11 residues. This receptor was obtained from an adult with an advanced solid tumor such as melanoma, head and neck, liver or kidney cancer. The chain uses TRBV20-1 and TRBJ1-2; unclear D gene. The sample here was CD4+ or CD8+ T cells sorted from blood, taken in a trial of the OX40 agonist ivuxolimab. CDR3 bases: TGCAGTGCTCCGCACAGTGGCGGCTACACCTTC. As protein: CSAPHSGGYTF.